This is a list of T cell receptor beta chains from one sample in a study of cytomegalovirus exposure and HLA in healthy donors. Libraries were prepared by immunoSEQ multiplex PCR; TCRdb keeps only in-frame clonotypes and omits some of them. The sample holds some 70,000 clones, roughly 74% seen once. Sequenced material: PBMCs. Receptors were obtained from a young man in good health and CMV-seropositive. CDR3s include the opening cysteine and the closing phenylalanine or tryptophan. The D gene is left open where the match is weak. The size of a clone is reported for some rows only, either as once, few or many, or as a class for expanded clones.

.	TRBV11-2	TRBD1	TRBJ1-1	CASSLGQGASRSEAFF	TGTGCCAGCAGCTTGGGGCAGGGGGCTTCCAGAAGTGAAGCTTTCTTT
.	TRBV6-7	.	TRBJ1-3	CASLLDRNTIYF	TGTGCCAGCCTTTTAGATAGAAACACCATATATTTT
.	TRBV29-1	.	TRBJ1-1	CSVYGAEAFF	TGCAGCGTTTACGGAGCTGAAGCTTTCTTT
once	TRBV2	.	TRBJ1-2	CASSVQGSNYGYTF	TGTGCCAGCAGTGTACAGGGCTCCAACTATGGCTACACCTTC
.	TRBV7-8	TRBD2	TRBJ2-1	CASSLETSGGATEQFF	TGTGCCAGCAGCTTAGAAACTAGCGGGGGGGCCACTGAGCAGTTCTTC
.	TRBV5-4	.	TRBJ1-1	CASSSPGPTEAFF	TGTGCCAGCAGCTCTCCAGGGCCCACTGAAGCTTTCTTT
once	TRBV5-1	TRBD2	TRBJ2-7	CASSLSAGGSYEQYF	TGCGCCAGCAGCTTGTCAGCGGGGGGTTCCTACGAGCAGTACTTC
few	TRBV19	TRBD1	TRBJ2-3	CASSPRQGRRTDTQYF	TGTGCCAGTAGCCCCCGACAGGGAAGGAGAACAGATACGCAGTATTTT
.	TRBV6-5	TRBD1	TRBJ1-1	CASSYTGAEAFF	TGTGCCAGCAGTTACACAGGGGCGGAGGCTTTCTTT
.	TRBV30	TRBD1	TRBJ1-1	CACHSGGVAFF	TGTGCCTGCCACTCAGGGGGAGTAGCTTTCTTT
.	TRBV5-1	TRBD1	TRBJ1-1	CASSSGQVNTEAFF	TGCGCCAGCAGCTCGGGACAGGTGAACACTGAAGCTTTCTTT